This T cell receptor (beta chain) was captured in a study of T cell responses to AZD1222 COVID-19 vaccine. As for this clone: Its antigen is undetermined.

From germline, CDR1 is SGHRS and CDR2 YFSETQ. This CDR3 has 14 residues. V dropped 4 bases and J dropped 4 bases, with 14 bases sitting between them. Second doses were pooled across both intervals (about 4 or about 12 weeks). Regarding the study as a whole: Only after the peak T cell response were repertoires sampled. Spike-specific TCR depth and breadth grew after two AZD1222 doses. Possibly, clonal diversity was underestimated; donors were largely white British and included more females.

Produced via immunoSEQ multiplex PCR; TCRdb's table is partial and in-frame only. The sample yields 70,000 or so clones, approximately 87% seen once. This chain links TRBV5-1 with TRBJ1-1, with D tentatively TRBD1 (6 bases). Sequenced material: peripheral blood, taken 28 days after the second AZD1222 dose. This TCR came from an adult who received the AZD1222 COVID-19 vaccine. The CDR3 sequence: CASSPGQGGTEAFF. For the CDR3, the DNA is TGCGCCAGCAGCCCCGGACAAGGGGGCACTGAAGCTTTCTTT.